This TCR beta chain was recorded in a study of response to subunit inactivated influenza vaccine. Germline CDR1 and CDR2: SGHTA and FQGNSA. Trimming at V came to 4 bases and at J to 2 bases, leaving 6 bases not matched to a gene. This CDR3 is 16 amino acids long. TCRdb used MiXCR to reprocess the RT-PCR reads, holding one entry per CDR3 protein. Among 400,000 to 650,000 distinct CDR3 sequences, 6.5% to 8% were seen once, and the ten largest hold roughly 14%. A few counts support this clonotype. What it binds is not known. Study results and caveats: New T cells are recruited in small numbers by each seasonal influenza vaccination, according to the authors' suggestion.

The chain has TRBV7-2 and TRBJ1-3; 9 bases are shared with TRBD1. The material sequenced was PBMCs from blood, taken around 25 months after vaccination. This TCR was recovered from a man aged 50-75 years who received an inactivated influenza vaccine. The CDR3 here is CASSWVTGGTGNTIYF. In DNA, the CDR3 is TGTGCCAGCAGCTGGGTCACAGGGGGCACTGGAAACACCATATATTTT.